This TCR beta chain was sequenced for a study of blood T cell repertoires in COVID-19 (dated by TCRdb to the early 2020s). A note on the overall study: Collaborator samples came from the United States, Italy and Spain and covered acute and convalescent phases of COVID-19. Subjects who had been exposed to COVID-19, were actively infected with it, or had recovered from it provided the deeply sampled blood TCRbeta repertoires that made up the dataset. The samples were drawn from two sources: the first 160 participants of the ongoing ImmuneRACE study, and about 1,300 subjects contributed by 6 global collaborators. Where available, HLA class I and class II types were obtained from metadata supplied by the sample provider rather than from assay-based typing. Sample metadata almost always included a de-identified subject ID, COVID-19 status, age in years and sex. The material from the prospective study consisted of cDNA or gDNA derived from T cells, B-cell-depleted T cells, or PBMCs. The repertoires were made available in a free public database intended to serve as a resource for research on the immune response to SARS-CoV-2. General conclusions and limits of the study: The amount of clinical and demographic metadata varied by source and participant and was provided uncurated.

TCRbeta CDR3 regions were amplified from genomic DNA using the immunoSEQ Assay, a bias-controlled multiplex PCR. On the study's bioinformatics: The number of nucleated cells in each sample was estimated from the amplification of reference gene primers within the assay. To quantify the absolute abundance of each unique TCRbeta CDR3 rearrangement, sequence reads were collapsed and filtered. For each sample, productive Simpson clonality was calculated as the square root of Simpson's diversity index across productive rearrangements. The source is immuneACCESS, and TCRdb retained only in-frame sequences with V and J called. Part of the clones is not carried over; for the studies checked, unresolved V genes explain less than half of this, and the remainder is unexplained. The V and J calls and clone size were taken over from that table, and D and trimming were inferred from the DNA. Here the sample has approximately 470,000 clones; approximately 83% occur a single time. The ten top clones hold roughly 3.1% of the sample.

The CDR3, from cysteine to phenylalanine, totals 15 residues. Of all the DNA, just the CDR3 is kept, 45 bases in frame from base 1. Via the germline V gene, CDR1 is SGHDT and CDR2 YYEEEE. At the junction V is shortened by 1 base and J by 0 bases, with 7 bases in between. About this clone itself: The target of this receptor is not known. No qualities accompany the bases; no much larger clone lies one base away.

Collaborating institutions collected whole blood in K2EDTA tubes following their own protocols. Collaborator samples were shipped for TCRbeta analysis as frozen whole blood, isolated PBMCs, or DNA extracted from either sample type. The sequenced material came from peripheral blood. This receptor was taken from a human donor in a cohort sampled during active COVID-19. This chain joins TRBV5-6 to TRBJ1-4, with the D gene call left open. The DNA reads as follows: TGTGCCAGCAGCTTGCCCAGGACAACTAATGAAAAACTGTTTTTT. Its protein is CASSLPRTTNEKLFF.